These 11 T cell receptor beta chains were all obtained from the same sample, sequenced in a study of T cell responses to AZD1222 COVID-19 vaccine. Using immunoSEQ multiplex PCR, the repertoire was profiled, and TCRdb retains in-frame clones only, with some absent. Of some 110,000 clones in the sample, 90% were seen once. The material was peripheral blood, obtained 28 days after the second AZD1222 dose. Every receptor here comes from an adult who received the AZD1222 COVID-19 vaccine.

The rearrangement joins TRBV12-5 to TRBJ2-7, with TRBD1 identical over 11 bases. V dropped 5 bases and J dropped 6; count of bases not matched to a gene: 6. CDR3 length: 14 residues. Looked up from germline, CDR1 is LGHNT and CDR2 is FRNRAP. CDR3 in amino acids: CASGTGQGAGEQYF. CDR3 nucleotide sequence: TGTGCTAGTGGTACCGGACAGGGGGCTGGCGAGCAGTACTTC.

The chain is built from TRBV5-1 and TRBJ2-7, with no clear D. The CDR3 sequence is 15 residues long. From germline, CDR1 is SGHRS and CDR2 YFSETQ. Trimming pared 0 bases from V and 1 base from J, leaving 11 bases between. The CDR3 DNA reads as TGCGCCAGCAGCTTGGCCTATGCCAAATCCTACGAGCAGTACTTC. Translation: CASSLAYAKSYEQYF. Complete variable domain (other parts from reference TRBV5-1 and TRBJ2-7): KAGVTQTPRYLIKTRGQQVTLSCSPISGHRSVSWYQQTPGQGLQFLFEYFSETQRNKGNFPGRFSGRQFSNSRSEMNVSTLELGDSALYLCASSLAYAKSYEQYFGPGTRLTVT.

The chain links TRBV12-1 to TRBJ2-7; the D call in the table, TRBD2, was not verified against the DNA. TRBV12-1 is classified as a pseudogene. CDR3 length equals 12 residues. CDR3 residues: CASSPGTYEQYF. The CDR3 DNA is TGTGCCAGCAGCCCCGGGACCTACGAGCAGTACTTC.

V usage is TRBV6-5 and J usage is TRBJ1-2, with a weak D call TRBD1 (5 bases). Trimming cost V 5 bases and J 5 bases, with 18 bases left between them. In germline, CDR1 is MNHEY, CDR2 SVGAGI. This CDR3 comprises 15 residues. CDR3 sequence (DNA): TGTGCCAGCAGTACCACAGGCGGCGGAATATATGGCTACACCTTC. Its translation is CASSTTGGGIYGYTF.

The chain recombines TRBV2 with TRBJ1-1, with D possibly TRBD1 on 6 matching bases. V was trimmed by 6 bases and J by 8 bases, leaving 13 bases between them. Germline values: CDR1 SNHLY, CDR2 FYNNEI. The CDR3 covers 12 residues. The CDR3 protein is CASSYGQGEAFF. In DNA form, the CDR3 reads TGTGCCAGCAGCTATGGCCAGGGGGAAGCTTTCTTT.

V and J are TRBV5-1 and TRBJ2-7, with D perhaps TRBD1 or TRBD2 (6 bases each). The CDR3 is made up of 15 amino acids. The germline V gene encodes CDR1 SGHRS and CDR2 YFSETQ. V lost 3 bases, J lost 0 bases, and 13 bases lay in between. In DNA form, the CDR3 reads TGCGCCAGCAGCTGGAGGGGGACGACCTCCTACGAGCAGTACTTC. Translation gives CASSWRGTTSYEQYF.

In this sample, this clone turned up once. The rearrangement links TRBV25-1 to TRBJ1-4; D not resolved. V lost 6 bases and J 12 bases, leaving 14 bases between the germline ends. The germline V gene has CDR1 MGHDK and CDR2 SYGVNS. The CDR3 has 12 amino acids. The CDR3 reads CASRPDKNELFF. DNA of the CDR3: TGTGCCAGCAGACCCGACAAGAACGAACTGTTTTTT.

CDR3 loop: CASSRGQGMMNTEAFF. The DNA for the CDR3 is TGTGCCAGCAGCCGGGGACAGGGGATGATGAACACTGAAGCTTTCTTT. This sequence joins TRBV5-4 and TRBJ1-1, with 10 bases fitting TRBD1. CDR1 and CDR2 (germline): SGHNT, YYREEE (reference sequence). The CDR3 contains 16 residues. With 4 bases clipped from V and 0 bases from J, the junction kept 6 bases outside the gene matches.

The rearrangement uses TRBV4-3 and TRBJ2-6, with D uncertain. Germline V CDR1 and CDR2: LGHNA, YSLEER. Trimming removed 0 bases at V and 0 bases at J, with 6 bases between. This CDR3 contains 16 residues. The CDR3 bases are TGCGCCAGCAGCCAAGAGGCGGTCTCTGGGGCCAACGTCCTGACTTTC. This sequence encodes CASSQEAVSGANVLTF.

This chain uses TRBV5-1 with TRBJ1-2, with D possibly TRBD1 on 6 matching bases. Looked up from germline, CDR1 is SGHRS and CDR2 is YFSETQ. The CDR3 totals 13 residues. Trimming stripped 1 base from V and 4 bases from J, with 8 bases between. The CDR3 protein is CASSLMDSYGYTF. CDR3 sequence (DNA): TGCGCCAGCAGCTTGATGGACAGCTATGGCTACACCTTC.

This clone occurred once. The chain is built from TRBV28 and TRBJ2-7; possibly TRBD1 for D (6 bases). Trimming took off 6 bases at V and 2 bases at J, with 17 bases between the two ends. CDR1 MDHEN and CDR2 SYDVKM come from the germline V gene. The CDR3 has 15 amino acids. The chain's CDR3 is CASRVPGAAAYEQYF. In DNA, the CDR3 is TGTGCCAGCAGGGTCCCAGGGGCCGCCGCCTACGAGCAGTACTTC.